Following are 5 T cell receptor beta chains from one sample sequenced in a study of T cell responses to AZD1222 COVID-19 vaccine. Here immunoSEQ multiplex PCR was the method, and the copy in TCRdb shows in-frame clones only, minus some. Here the sample spans roughly 130,000 clones, more than 90% being singletons. The sample in question was peripheral blood, obtained 28 days after the second AZD1222 dose. Source of these receptors: an adult who received the AZD1222 COVID-19 vaccine.

CDR3 bases: TGTGCCACGTACCTGAACACTGAAGCTTTCTTT. This encodes CATYLNTEAFF. The chain has TRBV2 and TRBJ1-1, with D unclear. CDR1 is SNHLY and CDR2 is FYNNEI in the germline V gene. Trimming cost V 10 bases and J 0 bases, with 6 bases left between them. The CDR3 runs to 11 residues.

The chain recombines TRBV27 with TRBJ1-3; weak D call: TRBD1 (5 bases). CDR1 MNHEY and CDR2 SMNVEV come from the germline V gene (reference sequence). CDR3 length: 15 amino acids. V was pared by 2 bases and J by 2 bases, with 10 bases between. DNA for the CDR3: TGTGCCAGCAGTTTACGGGGGAAGGCTGGAAACACCATATATTTT. It translates to CASSLRGKAGNTIYF.

The chain carries TRBV5-1 and TRBJ2-3; 7 nucleotides agree with TRBD1. The V and J ends lost 4 bases and 5 bases, in that order; junction bases with no gene match: 7. CDR1 SGHRS and CDR2 YFSETQ come from the germline V gene. This CDR3 is built from 14 residues. CDR3 nucleotides: TGCGCCAGCAGCCTAGGGGGCGCGAAAGATACGCAGTATTTT. It translates to CASSLGGAKDTQYF.

This chain links TRBV19 with TRBJ1-5; D unclear. Germline V gene lookup returns CDR1 LNHDA and CDR2 SQIVND (reference sequence). V lost 3 bases and J 3 bases, leaving 12 bases between the germline ends. CDR3 length equals 15 residues. The CDR3 is CASSIDWTANQPQHF. The CDR3 DNA is TGTGCCAGTAGTATCGATTGGACTGCCAATCAGCCCCAGCATTTT.

The sample holds a few counts of this clone. The rearrangement links TRBV5-5 to TRBJ1-1; D ambiguous. The CDR3 is 13 residues long. CDR1 and CDR2 (germline): SGHKS, YYEKEE (reference sequence). V was clipped by 4 bases and J by 3 bases, with 10 bases between them. The CDR3: CASSLTVDTEAFF. In DNA form, the CDR3 reads TGTGCCAGCAGCCTGACGGTGGACACTGAAGCTTTCTTT.